This passage covers 17 T cell receptor beta chains from one sample sequenced in a study of T cells after yellow fever vaccination. TCRdb redid the calling of the 5' RACE reads with MiXCR, one entry per CDR3 protein. Among hundreds of thousands of distinct CDR3 sequences, 8% to 10% were seen once, and the ten largest hold approximately 19%. The specimen was PBMCs, collected on the day of the first yellow fever vaccination. The receptors stem from a man between 18 and 35 years old who received the YFV17D yellow fever vaccine.

This clonotype was detected many times. V and J are TRBV4-3 and TRBJ2-2; D is unclear. V shed 6 bases and J shed 0 bases, with 5 bases lying between them. Looked up from germline, CDR1 is LGHNA and CDR2 is YSLEER. This CDR3 has 13 amino acids. CDR3 nucleotide sequence: TGCGCCAGCAGTGTAACGAACACCGGGGAGCTGTTTTTT. It is translated as CASSVTNTGELFF.

The chain recombines TRBV5-6 with TRBJ2-6; D remains ambiguous. The V end was cut by 0 bases, the J end by 0 bases, with 7 bases between. CDR1 SGHDT and CDR2 YYEEEE come from the germline V gene. This CDR3 comprises 16 residues. The CDR3 DNA sequence: TGTGCCAGCAGCTTGGTCCCGCTCTCTGGGGCCAACGTCCTGACTTTC. Residues: CASSLVPLSGANVLTF.

This clonotype came up a few times. The CDR3 bases are TGTGCCAGCAGCCACGCTGACAGCGAAGATACGCAGTATTTT. Translated: CASSHADSEDTQYF. The J gene is TRBJ2-3, the V gene TRBV6-1; TRBD1 might be the D (5 bases). CDR3 length: 14 residues. CDR1 and CDR2 (germline): MNHNS, SASEGT. Trimming removed 6 bases from V and 5 bases from J, with 15 bases in between.

This clonotype was recorded at least ten times. The rearrangement uses TRBV11-2 and TRBJ1-2, with D possibly TRBD1 on 5 matching bases. The CDR3 is 14 amino acids. V was trimmed by 0 bases and J by 7 bases, leaving 12 bases between them. Per germline, CDR1 SGHAT and CDR2 FQNNGV. CDR3 DNA: TGTGCCAGCAGCTTAGATTTAGAAGGGGTTGGCTACACCTTC. Its protein product is CASSLDLEGVGYTF.

The chain uses TRBV6-5 and TRBJ2-7; TRBD2 matches 8 bases. The CDR3 length is 17 residues. With 2 bases clipped from V and 2 bases from J, the junction kept 11 bases outside the gene matches. CDR1 is MNHEY and CDR2 is SVGAGI in the germline V gene. The CDR3 DNA reads as TGTGCCAGCAGTTACACCGCAGCGGGGGTAAGAACCTACGAGCAGTACTTC. Residues: CASSYTAAGVRTYEQYF.

This chain links TRBV4-2 with TRBJ1-6, with no clear D. The CDR3 totals 18 residues. V was cut by 0 bases and J by 1 base, with 13 bases left in between. Germline V CDR1 and CDR2: LGHNA, YNFKEQ. The CDR3 loop is CASSQENALPSYNSPLHF. DNA for the CDR3: TGTGCCAGCAGCCAAGAAAACGCCCTCCCATCCTATAATTCACCCCTCCACTTT.

The rearrangement joins TRBV12-3 or TRBV12-4 to TRBJ2-5; D may correspond to TRBD1 or TRBD2 (5 bases each). The CDR3 length is 14 residues. Trimming removed 8 bases at V and 1 base at J, with 14 bases between. The CDR3 region is CASGGRAAQETQYF. DNA for the CDR3: TGTGCCAGCGGGGGTCGGGCGGCCCAAGAGACCCAGTACTTC.

This clonotype was counted only a few times. The chain combines TRBV28 with TRBJ2-1; 10 positions agree with TRBD1. Per germline, CDR1 MDHEN and CDR2 SYDVKM. After removal of 7 bases from V and 6 bases from J, the junction contained 3 bases not matched to a gene. The CDR3 loop spans 13 amino acids. The CDR3 sequence: CASMTGGFNEQFF. The CDR3 nucleotides are TGTGCCAGCATGACAGGGGGCTTCAATGAGCAGTTCTTC.

The chain carries TRBV11-2 and TRBJ1-2, with TRBD1 as a possible D gene (5 bases). The CDR3 has 18 amino acids. The V end lost 5 bases, the J end lost 2 bases, and 24 bases lay between the germline ends. Germline V gene sequence: CDR1 SGHAT, CDR2 FQNNGV. The CDR3 bases are TGTGCCAGCAGCCTCCTTCGTTTCTCTCGGGACGGAAACTATGGCTACACCTTC. Protein sequence: CASSLLRFSRDGNYGYTF.

This rearrangement joins TRBV2 to TRBJ2-7, with 8 bases identical to TRBD1. V gave up 5 bases and J gave up 3 bases; unmatched junction bases: 15. CDR3 length: 17 amino acids. Germline V gene data show CDR1 as SNHLY and CDR2 as FYNNEI. For the CDR3, the DNA is TGTGCCAGCAGTCAAAAATCCACTGGACAGGGAAACTACGAGCAGTACTTC. Protein: CASSQKSTGQGNYEQYF.

This clonotype was recorded at least ten times. The chain couples TRBV5-1 to TRBJ2-3, with 11 positions matching TRBD2. V lost 7 bases to trimming and J lost 4 bases; unmatched junction nucleotides: 11. The CDR3 extends over 16 amino acids. CDR1 SGHRS and CDR2 YFSETQ come from the germline V gene. The CDR3 spells CASAEASGGTSDTQYF. The CDR3, as DNA: TGCGCCAGCGCTGAGGCTAGCGGGGGGACTTCAGATACGCAGTATTTT.

In this sample, this clonotype turned up many times. The chain is built from TRBV10-3 and TRBJ2-3; TRBD1 is a possible D gene (6 bases). The CDR3 covers 15 residues. CDR1 ENHRY and CDR2 SYGVKD come from the germline V gene. V was trimmed by 6 bases and J by 4 bases, leaving 17 bases between them. The CDR3 is CAIRRQAEKSDTQYF. CDR3 sequence (DNA): TGTGCCATCAGGCGACAGGCCGAGAAATCAGATACGCAGTATTTT.

V gene TRBV4-2 combines with J gene TRBJ2-7, with 10 bases identical to TRBD1. V lost 5 bases, J lost 2 bases, and 24 bases stayed unmatched. Per germline, CDR1 LGHNA and CDR2 YNFKEQ. This CDR3 is built from 21 residues. CDR3 sequence reads: CASSSGPTGTGDEGRPYEQYV. Written as DNA, the CDR3 is TGTGCCAGCAGCTCAGGACCTACCGGGACAGGGGACGAAGGAAGGCCCTACGAGCAGTACGTC.

This sequence joins TRBV7-9 and TRBJ2-5; no reliable D call. Trimming cost V 2 bases and J 7 bases, with 8 bases left between them. The V gene's germline CDR1 is SEHNR and CDR2 FQNEAQ (reference sequence). The CDR3 is made up of 12 amino acids. The DNA of the CDR3 is TGTGCCAGCAGCTTAACGGAACCGACCCAGTACTTC. It codes for CASSLTEPTQYF.

The chain couples TRBV7-9 to TRBJ1-2; 9 nucleotides line up with TRBD1. The CDR3 has 14 amino acids. V shed 1 base and J 6 bases; nucleotides not matched to a gene: 3. The germline V gene encodes CDR1 SEHNR and CDR2 FQNEAQ (reference sequence). CDR3 in amino acids: CASSLDRGLDGYTF. The CDR3 nucleotides read TGTGCCAGCAGCTTAGACAGGGGGCTCGATGGCTACACCTTC.

This clonotype was detected a few times. This chain uses TRBV5-1 with TRBJ1-3; D uncertain. With 0 bases removed from V and 6 bases from J, the gap between germline ends came to 16 bases. This CDR3 comprises 16 residues. Germline V gives CDR1 SGHRS, CDR2 YFSETQ. CDR3: CASSLGVDGLINTIYF. The CDR3 bases are TGCGCCAGCAGCTTGGGGGTTGACGGACTGATAAACACCATATATTTT.

The V and J genes are TRBV29-1 and TRBJ1-1; D may be TRBD1 (5 bases). Trimming took off 7 bases at V and 4 bases at J, with 16 bases between the two ends. This CDR3 comprises 13 residues. The germline V gene has CDR1 SQVTM and CDR2 ANQGSEA. The CDR3 region has the DNA TGCAGCGGGGACCGTGGGAGGGGCACTGAAGCTTTCTTT. This translates into CSGDRGRGTEAFF.